These 25 T cell receptor beta chains share one sample of origin, sequenced in a study of blood T cell repertoires in COVID-19. The method was immunoSEQ multiplex PCR; TCRdb's version includes in-frame clones alone and lacks a portion of them. Among more than 85,000 clones, roughly 80% were seen once, and the ten largest hold roughly 23%. Input material: peripheral blood. Source of these receptors: a man older than 75 with active or convalescent COVID-19.

V is TRBV7-8 and J is TRBJ1-2, with D perhaps matching TRBD1 (6 bases). Germline V gene lookup returns CDR1 SGHVS and CDR2 FQNEAQ. The V end was cut by 5 bases, the J end by 7 bases, with 17 bases between. The CDR3 has 14 amino acids. The CDR3 DNA reads TGTGCCAGCAGCGGAGTACAGGGTTTCGCTGGCTACACCTTC. Amino acid sequence: CASSGVQGFAGYTF.

This sequence joins TRBV10-3 and TRBJ2-1; 11 bases map to TRBD2. J was trimmed by 0 bases and V by 10 bases; bases with no gene match: 11. The CDR3 is made up of 17 amino acids. CDR1 ENHRY and CDR2 SYGVKD come from the germline V gene. The CDR3 nucleotides read TGTGCCACCACTCCCCTAGCGGGGGGAGGCTCCTACAATGAGCAGTTCTTC. Translating it yields CATTPLAGGGSYNEQFF.

Here the CDR3 DNA reads TGTGCCAGCAGCTTAGATCGGGCCTACGAGCAGTACTTC. Protein: CASSLDRAYEQYF. V is TRBV7-9 and J is TRBJ2-7, with D unclear. Trimming stripped 1 base from V and 2 bases from J, with 6 bases between. The CDR3 sequence is 13 residues long. Germline CDR1 SEHNR, CDR2 FQNEAQ (reference sequence).

The J gene is TRBJ1-6, the V gene TRBV10-2; tentatively, D is TRBD1 (5 bases). There are 15 residues in the CDR3. The V end was cut by 0 bases, the J end by 8 bases, with 11 bases between. Germline CDR1 is WSHSY and CDR2 is SAAADI. The CDR3 here is CASSESGDYYSPLHF. CDR3 in DNA: TGCGCCAGCAGTGAGTCTGGGGACTACTATTCACCCCTCCACTTT.

The chain joins TRBV5-5 to TRBJ1-2; D gene ambiguous. The length of the CDR3 is 15 residues. Germline assignment: CDR1 SGHKS and CDR2 YYEKEE (reference sequence). Trimming shortened V by 2 bases and J by 7 bases, and 18 bases separated the two germline ends. The CDR3 sequence is CASSFFGSDTRGYTF. The CDR3 bases are TGTGCCAGCAGCTTTTTCGGCAGCGATACTCGTGGCTACACCTTC.

The chain joins TRBV7-2 to TRBJ2-3, with 9 bases fitting TRBD1. The CDR3 runs 15 residues. The trim removed 2 bases at V and 5 bases at J, leaving 5 bases unmatched. Germline CDR1 and CDR2: SGHTA and FQGNSA. In DNA, the CDR3 is TGTGCCAGCAGCTTAATGGGACAGGGTCGAGATACGCAGTATTTT. It codes for CASSLMGQGRDTQYF. Looking up the rest from reference TRBV7-2 and TRBJ2-3 gives the full variable domain: GAGVSQSPSNKVTEKGKDVELRCDPISGHTALYWYRQSLGQGLEFLIYFQGNSAPDKSGLPSDRFSAERTGGSVSTLTIQRTQQEDSAVYLCASSLMGQGRDTQYFGPGTRLTVL.

The chain joins TRBV19 to TRBJ2-6; TRBD1 matches at 8 bases. Trimming took 5 bases from V and 2 from J; bases not matched to a gene: 2. CDR1 and CDR2 from the germline V gene are LNHDA and SQIVND (reference sequence). This CDR3 region has 15 residues. CDR3 DNA sequence: TGTGCCAGTAGTGTACAGGGGGCTGGGGCCAACGTCCTGACTTTC. Residues: CASSVQGAGANVLTF. Full variable domain (outside the CDR3, taken from reference TRBV19 and TRBJ2-6): DGGITQSPKYLFRKEGQNVTLSCEQNLNHDAMYWYRQDPGQGLRLIYYSQIVNDFQKGDIAEGYSVSREKKESFPLTVTSAQKNPTAFYLCASSVQGAGANVLTFGAGSRLTVL.

The chain couples TRBV2 to TRBJ2-7; D is ambiguous. The CDR3 is made up of 14 amino acids. V was pared by 2 bases and J by 2 bases, with 10 bases between. Germline V gives CDR1 SNHLY, CDR2 FYNNEI. CDR3 coding DNA: TGTGCCAGCAGTGAACGGCAGGCCGCCTACGAGCAGTACTTC. It is translated as CASSERQAAYEQYF.

V gene TRBV19 combines with J gene TRBJ1-2; maybe TRBD1 (5 bases). V lost 8 bases to trimming and J lost 5 bases, with 12 bases between them. This CDR3 region has 12 residues. CDR1 LNHDA and CDR2 SQIVND come from the germline V gene (reference sequence). DNA of the CDR3: TGTGCCAGTGGTTCACGGGGGTATGGCTACACCTTC. Its protein is CASGSRGYGYTF.

The V gene is TRBV11-2, the J gene TRBJ2-1; TRBD2 matches at 12 bases. V lost 3 bases, J lost 8 bases, and 5 bases stayed unmatched. CDR1 and CDR2 (germline): SGHAT, FQNNGV. The CDR3 is made up of 15 amino acids. The CDR3 DNA follows: TGTGCCAGCAGCTTCCTAGCGGGGGGGCCGGATGAGCAGTTCTTC. Translating gives CASSFLAGGPDEQFF.

A few counts support this clone. The V and J genes are TRBV19 and TRBJ1-5; a weak D match, TRBD1 (5 bases). The V end was cut by 1 base, the J end by 3 bases, with 16 bases between. CDR1 and CDR2 (germline): LNHDA, SQIVND (reference sequence). The CDR3 runs 17 residues. The chain's CDR3 is CASSIVFSDSPNQPQHF. CDR3 DNA sequence: TGTGCCAGTAGTATAGTTTTCTCCGACAGCCCCAATCAGCCCCAGCATTTT.

The table lists this clone with a count of one. V and J are TRBV7-2 and TRBJ1-4, with D possibly TRBD1 on 6 matching bases. This CDR3 region has 14 residues. V was trimmed by 1 base and J by 7 bases, leaving 10 bases between them. Germline assignment: CDR1 SGHTA and CDR2 FQGNSA. The CDR3 DNA sequence: TGTGCCAGCAGCTTAGGGGGGCGGGTTGAAAAACTGTTTTTT. This translates into CASSLGGRVEKLFF.

The rearrangement joins TRBV7-9 to TRBJ1-2; maybe TRBD1 (5 bases). This CDR3 region has 16 residues. V was cut by 5 bases and J by 0 bases, with 16 bases left in between. CDR1 SEHNR and CDR2 FQNEAQ come from the germline V gene (reference sequence). CDR3 protein: CASSTPGGGPNYGYTF. As DNA, the CDR3 is TGTGCCAGCAGCACCCCGGGGGGTGGACCTAACTATGGCTACACCTTC.

V gene TRBV7-3 combines with J gene TRBJ2-3; D is unresolved. V was pared by 1 base and J by 1 base, with 3 bases between. CDR3 length: 13 amino acids. Germline CDR1 SGHTA, CDR2 FQGTGA. CDR3 bases: TGTGCCAGCAGCTTAATAGGCACAGATACGCAGTATTTT. Amino acids: CASSLIGTDTQYF.

The chain employs TRBV6-6 and TRBJ2-7, with D possibly TRBD2 on 5 matching bases. CDR3 length: 15 residues. The germline V and J ends were trimmed by 6 bases and 0 bases, with 15 bases remaining between them. Germline V gene data show CDR1 as MNHNY and CDR2 as SVGAGI (reference sequence). DNA for the CDR3: TGTGCCAGCAGCCGACTTAGCGAACCCTCCTACGAGCAGTACTTC. Translating gives CASSRLSEPSYEQYF.

V and J are TRBV5-4 and TRBJ2-2; TRBD1 is a possible D gene (6 bases). The CDR3 has 16 residues. Germline CDR1 is SGHNT and CDR2 is YYREEE (reference sequence). Trimming stripped 4 bases from V and 3 bases from J, with 16 bases between. CDR3: CASSPAGARDTGELFF. The CDR3 nucleotides are TGTGCCAGCAGCCCCGCAGGGGCCCGGGACACCGGGGAGCTGTTTTTT.

The rearrangement links TRBV7-9 to TRBJ1-2, with D unresolved. The CDR3 contains 13 residues. With 2 bases removed from V and 2 bases from J, the gap between germline ends came to 6 bases. In germline, CDR1 is SEHNR, CDR2 FQNEAQ (reference sequence). CDR3 sequence (DNA): TGTGCCAGCAGCTTACAGTCCAACTATGGCTACACCTTC. This gives the protein CASSLQSNYGYTF. The full variable domain, its missing parts supplied by reference TRBV7-9 and TRBJ1-2, is DTGVSQNPRHKITKRGQNVTFRCDPISEHNRLYWYRQTLGQGPEFLTYFQNEAQLEKSRLLSDRFSAERPKGSFSTLEIQRTEQGDSAMYLCASSLQSNYGYTFGSGTRLTVV.

This clone was observed at least ten times. The gene calls are TRBV4-2 and TRBJ1-2; D perhaps matches TRBD1 (6 bases). Germline V CDR1 and CDR2: LGHNA, YNFKEQ. CDR3 length: 14 amino acids. Trimming removed 6 bases at V and 6 bases at J, with 17 bases between. CDR3 sequence (DNA): TGTGCCAGCAGACAATGGGAGGGGGGGGATGGCTACACCTTC. As protein: CASRQWEGGDGYTF.

The chain joins TRBV6-4 to TRBJ1-3, with 7 bases aligning to TRBD1. The junction had 8 bases not matched to a gene; V was cut back by 0 bases and J by 0 bases. Germline values: CDR1 MRHNA, CDR2 SNTAGT. The length of the CDR3 is 18 residues. Written as DNA, the CDR3 is TGTGCCAGCAGTGACTCGATCGGGACAGCCTTCTCTGGAAACACCATATATTTT. It yields the protein CASSDSIGTAFSGNTIYF.

The chain carries TRBV29-1 and TRBJ2-7; tentative D call: TRBD1 (5 bases). In germline, CDR1 is SQVTM, CDR2 ANQGSEA. The ends were cut back, 0 bases at V and 2 bases at J, with 14 bases in the middle. CDR3 length: 15 residues. The DNA for the CDR3 is TGCAGCGTTGAAGAATGGAAAGGGGTTGCCTACGAGCAGTACTTC. Encoded protein: CSVEEWKGVAYEQYF.

The CDR3 sequence is CASSERLAGPYNEQFF. As DNA, the CDR3 is TGCGCCAGCAGTGAGCGGCTAGCGGGGCCTTACAATGAGCAGTTCTTC. This chain joins TRBV10-1 and TRBJ2-1, with 9 bases fitting TRBD2. CDR1 WNHNN and CDR2 SYGVQD come from the germline V gene (reference sequence). The CDR3 has 16 amino acids. Trimming cost V 2 bases and J 4 bases; bases outside gene matches: 6.

The genes are TRBV24-1 and TRBJ2-5; 8 bases match TRBD2. V shed 5 bases, J shed 6 bases, and the junction held 7 bases outside the gene matches. CDR3 length equals 14 residues. CDR1 is KGHDR, CDR2 SFDVKD, per germline. The CDR3 sequence is CATSAPGLDKTQYF. In nucleotides, the CDR3 is TGTGCCACCAGTGCCCCGGGACTAGATAAGACCCAGTACTTC.

The rearrangement links TRBV18 to TRBJ2-7; 7 nucleotides agree with TRBD1. The CDR3 covers 15 residues. V trimming: 2 bases; J trimming: 0 bases; junction bases outside the gene matches: 4. Germline V lookup: CDR1 KGHSH, CDR2 LQKENI. CDR3 nucleotide sequence: TGTGCCAGCTCACCAGGACAGGTATCCTCCTACGAGCAGTACTTC. Residues: CASSPGQVSSYEQYF.

Here the CDR3 DNA reads TGCGCCAGCAGCAGTGGCGGGGGGCCGAGCTCGAACACCGGGGAGCTGTTTTTT. This encodes CASSSGGGPSSNTGELFF. V is TRBV4-1 and J is TRBJ2-2, with TRBD2 matching 8 bases. Germline assignment: CDR1 MGHRA and CDR2 YSYEKL. The CDR3 length is 18 residues. J was trimmed by 0 bases and V by 5 bases; bases with no gene match: 11.

The rearrangement links TRBV28 to TRBJ2-3; TRBD2 might be the D (7 bases). Germline CDR1 is MDHEN and CDR2 is SYDVKM. The CDR3 covers 17 residues. Trimming cost V 6 bases and J 3 bases, with 22 bases left between them. The CDR3 loop is CASREGAGASGTDTQYF. The CDR3 DNA reads TGTGCCAGCAGGGAGGGTGCGGGGGCTTCTGGGACAGATACGCAGTATTTT. Variable domain in full (rest from reference TRBV28 and TRBJ2-3): DVKVTQSSRYLVKRTGEKVFLECVQDMDHENMFWYRQDPGLGLRLIYFSYDVKMKEKGDIPEGYSVSREKKERFSLILESASTNQTSMYLCASREGAGASGTDTQYFGPGTRLTVL.